The present entry profiles one T cell receptor (beta chain) with its context. The antigen remains undetermined. The CDR3 length is 16 residues. V lost 4 bases and J lost 5; bases outside the gene matches: 12. Germline values: CDR1 MNHNS, CDR2 SASEGT. The data belong to a study of graft-versus-host responses after intestinal transplantation. Notes on the study in general: Among recipient marrow samples, GvH clones were found; some appeared first in ileum or blood.

Researchers processed graft tissue to release intraepithelial and lamina propria lymphocytes. Only in-frame clones appear in the TCRdb table, and some are missing; sequencing was by immunoSEQ multiplex PCR. This sample yields about 7,400 clones, of which around 68% are seen a single time; 4.5% to 6% belongs to the top ten. The V and J genes are TRBV6-1 and TRBJ1-1; 8 nucleotides match TRBD1. The origin of this receptor is a human patient who received an intestinal transplant, so some T cells may come from the graft donor. Here the sequenced sample was ileum tissue, taken less than 60 days after transplant. The CDR3 coding sequence is TGTGCCAGCAGTGTATACGACAGGGGAGGGAGTACTGAAGCTTTCTTT. Translated: CASSVYDRGGSTEAFF.